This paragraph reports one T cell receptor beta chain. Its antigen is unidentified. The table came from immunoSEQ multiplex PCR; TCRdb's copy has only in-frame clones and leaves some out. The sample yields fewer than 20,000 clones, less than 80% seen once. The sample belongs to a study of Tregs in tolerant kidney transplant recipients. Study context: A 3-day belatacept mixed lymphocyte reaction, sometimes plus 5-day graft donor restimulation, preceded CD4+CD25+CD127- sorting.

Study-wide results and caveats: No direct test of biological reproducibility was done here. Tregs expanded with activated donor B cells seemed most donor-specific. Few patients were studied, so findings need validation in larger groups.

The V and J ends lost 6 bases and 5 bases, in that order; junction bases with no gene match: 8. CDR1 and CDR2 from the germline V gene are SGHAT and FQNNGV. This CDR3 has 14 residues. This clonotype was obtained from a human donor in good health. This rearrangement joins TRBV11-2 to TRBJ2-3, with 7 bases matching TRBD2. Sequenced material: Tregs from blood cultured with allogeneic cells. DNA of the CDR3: TGTGCCAGCAGTTACGGCGGGGGAAGAGATACGCAGTATTTT. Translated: CASSYGGGRDTQYF.